These 12 T cell receptor beta chains share one sample of origin, sequenced in a study of graft-versus-host responses after intestinal transplantation (dated by TCRdb to about 2021). These TCRs are of unknown antigen specificity. The sample's time point label is to be understood as: cells obtained before transplantation from donor or recipient. The library was obtained by the immunoSEQ multiplex PCR assay. TCRdb provides this immuneACCESS table in a form limited to in-frame rearrangements. Some clones are lacking; in checked studies, under half of them reflect an unresolved V gene, and why the rest are absent is not known. Across this sample there are 120,000 or so clones, with around 93% seen only once. The top ten constitute 0.45% to 0.65% of the sample. The sample was unstimulated CD8+ T cells sorted from spleen or lymph node cells, taken before intestinal transplant. These receptors all stem from a human donor who received an intestinal transplant.

The rearrangement links TRBV6-4 to TRBJ2-1; no firm D call. Germline CDR1 MRHNA, CDR2 SNTAGT. Trimming pared 2 bases from V and 7 bases from J, leaving 6 bases between. The CDR3 runs 12 residues. CDR3 nucleotide sequence: TGTGCCAGCAGTGACGCAGGAAATGAGCAGTTCTTC. Its translation is CASSDAGNEQFF.

The chain uses TRBV15 and TRBJ2-1; D is unresolved. Germline V CDR1 and CDR2: LNHNV, YYDKDF (reference sequence). Trimming removed 5 bases from V and 2 bases from J, with 7 bases in between. The CDR3 is 13 residues long. CDR3 in amino acids: CATSPRPYNEQFF. CDR3 nucleotide sequence: TGTGCCACCAGCCCTAGACCCTACAATGAGCAGTTCTTC.

This rearrangement joins TRBV11-2 to TRBJ2-7; the D is unclear. This CDR3 has 12 residues. The V gene lost 5 bases and the J gene lost 2 bases, with 7 bases spanning the gap. In germline, CDR1 is SGHAT, CDR2 FQNNGV. CDR3 bases: TGTGCCAGCAGCCCCGGACCCTACGAGCAGTACTTC. Translation gives CASSPGPYEQYF.

DNA of the CDR3: TGCAGCGCCGCACCCGCTGAGGAGGGGTACACCTTC. Translating gives CSAAPAEEGYTF. J is TRBJ1-2 and V is TRBV29-1; possible D gene TRBD1, 5 bases. Germline loops: CDR1 SQVTM, CDR2 ANQGSEA. The V end lost 7 bases, the J end lost 11 bases, and 20 bases lay between the germline ends. The CDR3 spans 12 residues.

The gene calls are TRBV7-6 and TRBJ1-3; D remains ambiguous. Germline V gene sequence: CDR1 SGHVS, CDR2 FNYEAQ. The CDR3 length is 15 residues. V was shortened by 1 base and J by 0 bases, with 7 bases between the two germline ends. DNA of the CDR3: TGTGCCAGCAGCTTAGACACGAGCTCTGGAAACACCATATATTTT. Protein sequence: CASSLDTSSGNTIYF.

The chain employs TRBV9 and TRBJ2-7; a possible D gene is TRBD2 (6 bases). The CDR3 has 14 residues. V was trimmed by 4 bases and J by 0 bases, leaving 11 bases between them. The V gene's germline CDR1 is SGDLS and CDR2 YYNGEE. Written as DNA, the CDR3 is TGTGCCAGCAGCCTGACTAGAATCTCCTACGAGCAGTACTTC. This encodes CASSLTRISYEQYF.

This sequence joins TRBV10-1 and TRBJ2-7, with D perhaps assigned TRBD1 or TRBD2 (5 bases each). Trimming shortened V by 0 bases and J by 5 bases, and 11 bases separated the two germline ends. Germline V gene sequence: CDR1 WNHNN, CDR2 SYGVQD (reference sequence). CDR3 length equals 14 residues. The CDR3 here is CASSESRGSDEQYF. The CDR3 region has the DNA TGCGCCAGCAGTGAGTCGAGGGGCAGCGACGAGCAGTACTTC.

The V and J genes are TRBV4-1 and TRBJ2-1; D gene uncertain. This CDR3 has 12 amino acids. In germline, CDR1 is MGHRA, CDR2 YSYEKL. Trimming removed 0 bases at V and 9 bases at J, with 6 bases between. Here the CDR3 reads CASSQDFIEQFF. The CDR3 nucleotides read TGCGCCAGCAGCCAAGACTTTATTGAGCAGTTCTTC.

CDR3 loop: CASCSTSGRAAYEQYF. Written as DNA, the CDR3 is TGTGCCAGCTGCTCGACTAGCGGGAGGGCCGCCTACGAGCAGTACTTC. The rearrangement joins TRBV7-9 to TRBJ2-7; 14 bases are shared with TRBD2. The trim removed 8 bases at V and 2 bases at J, leaving 8 bases unmatched. The germline V gene has CDR1 SEHNR and CDR2 FQNEAQ (reference sequence). The CDR3 is 16 residues long.

The chain employs TRBV10-1 and TRBJ2-7, with TRBD1 matching 10 bases. The CDR3 spans 15 residues. Germline trimming cut 4 bases from V and 1 base from J; bases unmatched to any gene: 4. Per the germline V gene, CDR1 is WNHNN and CDR2 is SYGVQD (reference sequence). CDR3 amino acids: CASSGSGQGSYEQYF. For the CDR3, the DNA is TGCGCCAGCAGTGGCTCGGGACAGGGGTCCTACGAGCAGTACTTC.

J is TRBJ2-7 and V is TRBV11-2; TRBD1 agrees at 9 bases. The J segment lost 3 bases and the V segment lost 8 bases, leaving 8 bases of the junction unmatched. CDR3 length equals 14 residues. Germline CDR1 is SGHAT and CDR2 is FQNNGV. CDR3 sequence: CASLPTGGNYEQYF. The CDR3 DNA reads TGTGCCAGCCTTCCGACAGGGGGTAACTACGAGCAGTACTTC.

The rearrangement links TRBV9 to TRBJ2-7, with 9 bases aligning to TRBD2. In germline, CDR1 is SGDLS, CDR2 YYNGEE. V was pared by 0 bases and J by 5 bases, with 3 bases of the junction left unmatched. This CDR3 region has 14 residues. The CDR3 DNA sequence: TGTGCCAGCAGCGTAGGTAGCGGGAGCCACGAGCAGTACTTC. This sequence encodes CASSVGSGSHEQYF.